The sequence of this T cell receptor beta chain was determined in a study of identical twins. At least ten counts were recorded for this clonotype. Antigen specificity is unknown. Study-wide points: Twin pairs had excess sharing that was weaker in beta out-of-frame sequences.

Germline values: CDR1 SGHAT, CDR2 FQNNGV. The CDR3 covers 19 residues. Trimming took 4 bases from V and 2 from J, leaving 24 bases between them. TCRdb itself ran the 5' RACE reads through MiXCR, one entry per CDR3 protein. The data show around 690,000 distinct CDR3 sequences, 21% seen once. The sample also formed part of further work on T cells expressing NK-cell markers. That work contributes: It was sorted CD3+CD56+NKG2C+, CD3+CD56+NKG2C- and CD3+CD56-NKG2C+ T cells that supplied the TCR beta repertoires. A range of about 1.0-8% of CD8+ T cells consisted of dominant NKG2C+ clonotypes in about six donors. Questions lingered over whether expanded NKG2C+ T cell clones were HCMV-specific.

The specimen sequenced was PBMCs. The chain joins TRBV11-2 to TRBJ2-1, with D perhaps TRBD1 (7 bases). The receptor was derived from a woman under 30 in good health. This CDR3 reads CASSSPQGQGLATYNEQFF. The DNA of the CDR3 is TGTGCCAGCAGCTCCCCACAGGGGCAGGGACTCGCTACCTACAATGAGCAGTTCTTC.